These 19 T cell receptor beta chains were all obtained from the same sample, sequenced in a study of Ad26.COV2.S vaccination and SARS-CoV-2 variants. Sequenced by immunoSEQ multiplex PCR; TCRdb stores in-frame clones only, minus some. This sample has hundreds of thousands of clones, with 88% found just once. Treatment here: 19 received Ad26.COV2.S at low or high dose, single or two shots; five or six received placebo; per-sample allocation not given. Each sample was drawn 63 days after the first injection (of vaccine or placebo). The specimen comprised peripheral blood, sampled in a trial of Ad26.COV2.S vaccine versus placebo. The receptors were sampled from a person between 18 and 65 years old who received the Ad26.COV2.S COVID-19 vaccine or a placebo.

The chain has TRBV2 and TRBJ2-7; D remains unclear. V was cut by 8 bases and J by 5 bases, with 19 bases left in between. The germline V gene has CDR1 SNHLY and CDR2 FYNNEI. CDR3 size: 14 residues. Written as DNA, the CDR3 is TGTGCCAGCCGCCAGGAGTCCCTACGAGACGAGCAGTACTTC. Amino acid sequence: CASRQESLRDEQYF.

This chain connects TRBV7-3 to TRBJ2-2; 10 nucleotides align to TRBD1. Germline V lookup: CDR1 SGHTA, CDR2 FQGTGA. V was clipped by 5 bases and J by 7 bases; unmatched bases: 7. This CDR3 is 15 amino acids long. For the CDR3, the DNA is TGTGCCAGCAGCCCGCGGGACAGGGGTATCGGGGAGCTGTTTTTT. Translated: CASSPRDRGIGELFF.

The chain recombines TRBV30 with TRBJ2-3, with unresolved D. This CDR3 has 11 amino acids. V was pared by 3 bases and J by 5 bases, with 6 bases between. Germline V gene lookup returns CDR1 GTSNPN and CDR2 SVGIG (reference sequence). CDR3 loop: CAWRKIDTQYF. In nucleotides, the CDR3 is TGTGCCTGGAGAAAGATAGATACGCAGTATTTT.

The genes are TRBV19 and TRBJ1-1; TRBD1 agrees at 9 bases. Germline lookup yields CDR1 LNHDA and CDR2 SQIVND (reference sequence). This CDR3 region has 16 residues. With 4 bases clipped from V and 4 bases from J, the junction kept 10 bases outside the gene matches. As DNA, the CDR3 is TGTGCCAGTAGTAACCCTACAGGGGGCGGACGCACTGAAGCTTTCTTT. Protein product: CASSNPTGGGRTEAFF.

This clone was detected once. V is TRBV27 and J is TRBJ1-1, with 7 bases that match TRBD1. The CDR3 runs to 16 residues. The V gene end was trimmed by 6 bases and the J gene end by 1 base; junction bases not matched to a gene: 11. The V gene's germline CDR1 is MNHEY and CDR2 SMNVEV (reference sequence). The CDR3 protein is CASRNMDRLGNTEAFF. The CDR3 DNA follows: TGTGCCAGCAGGAATATGGACAGGCTGGGGAACACTGAAGCTTTCTTT.

The J gene is TRBJ1-3, the V gene TRBV7-9; D call uncertain. Trimming removed 4 bases from V and 0 bases from J, with 7 bases in between. Per the germline V gene, CDR1 is SEHNR and CDR2 is FQNEAQ (reference sequence). The CDR3 extends over 14 amino acids. The CDR3 sequence: CASSSSFSGNTIYF. The CDR3 nucleotides read TGTGCCAGCAGCTCAAGTTTCTCTGGAAACACCATATATTTT.

This chain uses TRBV6-5 with TRBJ1-5, with TRBD1 as a possible D gene (6 bases). Per germline, CDR1 MNHEY and CDR2 SVGAGI. The CDR3 is 11 amino acids. This chain's CDR3 is CAEGEGQPQHF. The CDR3 DNA is TGTGCGGAGGGGGAAGGTCAGCCCCAGCATTTT.

The rearrangement joins TRBV19 to TRBJ2-4, with D possibly called TRBD1 or TRBD2 (5 bases each). This CDR3 comprises 12 residues. The V end lost 5 bases, the J end lost 7 bases, and 9 bases lay between the germline ends. CDR1 is LNHDA and CDR2 is SQIVND in the germline V gene (reference sequence). The CDR3 spells CASSLGTNIQYF. Here the CDR3 DNA reads TGTGCCAGTAGTCTCGGGACCAACATTCAGTACTTC. Looking up the rest from reference TRBV19 and TRBJ2-4 gives the full variable domain: DGGITQSPKYLFRKEGQNVTLSCEQNLNHDAMYWYRQDPGQGLRLIYYSQIVNDFQKGDIAEGYSVSREKKESFPLTVTSAQKNPTAFYLCASSLGTNIQYFGAGTRLSVL.

V is TRBV29-1 and J is TRBJ2-1, with no clear D. CDR1 and CDR2 from the germline V gene are SQVTM and ANQGSEA. Trimming left V 3 bases short and J 0 bases short, with 9 bases between. This CDR3 contains 14 residues. CDR3 bases: TGCAGCGTTGAGGGCCGGAGCTCCTACAATGAGCAGTTCTTC. Translating gives CSVEGRSSYNEQFF.

The chain links TRBV7-2 to TRBJ2-3, with 12 bases identical to TRBD2. With 6 bases clipped from V and 6 bases from J, the junction kept 4 bases outside the gene matches. Looked up from germline, CDR1 is SGHTA and CDR2 is FQGNSA. The CDR3 loop spans 14 amino acids. The CDR3 DNA sequence: TGTGCCAGCAGAACCGGGACTAGCGGGGATACGCAGTATTTT. It specifies CASRTGTSGDTQYF.

Here the CDR3 DNA reads TGTGCCAGCAGCATTTCATCCGGGACAGCTAATGAAAAACTGTTTTTT. Translated: CASSISSGTANEKLFF. This rearrangement joins TRBV7-2 to TRBJ1-4; TRBD1 matches at 7 bases. V dropped 5 bases and J dropped 3; count of bases not matched to a gene: 9. CDR1 SGHTA and CDR2 FQGNSA come from the germline V gene. This CDR3 has 16 amino acids.

V is TRBV27 and J is TRBJ1-2; 7 bases match TRBD1. V trimming: 7 bases; J trimming: 7 bases; junction bases outside the gene matches: 6. Germline V gene sequence: CDR1 MNHEY, CDR2 SMNVEV (reference sequence). The CDR3 contains 12 residues. CDR3 nucleotide sequence: TGTGCCAGCACCACAGGGGTTGGTGGCTACACCTTC. This encodes CASTTGVGGYTF.

V is TRBV6-2 or TRBV6-3 and J is TRBJ2-7; no reliable D call. Germline V lookup: CDR1 MNHEY, CDR2 SVGEGT. Trimming removed 1 base from V and 3 bases from J, with 7 bases in between. The length of the CDR3 is 13 residues. CDR3 sequence reads: CASSYLEFYEQYF. CDR3 DNA: TGTGCCAGCAGTTACTTAGAATTCTACGAGCAGTACTTC.

The CDR3 sequence: CAWSVPGVSYEQYF. The CDR3 coding sequence is TGTGCCTGGAGTGTACCCGGGGTCTCCTACGAGCAGTACTTC. The rearrangement joins TRBV30 to TRBJ2-7; tentative D call: TRBD2 (5 bases). The CDR3 consists of 14 residues. CDR1 GTSNPN and CDR2 SVGIG come from the germline V gene (reference sequence). V dropped 0 bases and J dropped 0 bases, with 9 bases sitting between them.

The chain carries TRBV29-1 and TRBJ1-2; 11 bases are shared with TRBD1. Germline assignment: CDR1 SQVTM and CDR2 ANQGSEA. J gave up 8 bases and V 1 base, and 6 bases lay outside the gene matches. CDR3 length equals 14 residues. CDR3 amino acids: CSVEVLGQGDGYTF. DNA of the CDR3: TGCAGCGTTGAAGTACTGGGACAGGGGGACGGCTACACCTTC.

The V call is TRBV7-2, the J call TRBJ1-6, with a weak D call TRBD1 (6 bases). The germline V and J ends were trimmed by 6 bases and 6 bases, with 15 bases remaining between them. The CDR3 is 15 residues long. Germline assignment: CDR1 SGHTA and CDR2 FQGNSA. For the CDR3, the DNA is TGTGCCAGCAGACAACAGGGACCTCCTAATTCACCCCTCCACTTT. It yields the protein CASRQQGPPNSPLHF. Together with reference TRBV7-2 and TRBJ1-6, the CDR3 gives the full variable domain: GAGVSQSPSNKVTEKGKDVELRCDPISGHTALYWYRQSLGQGLEFLIYFQGNSAPDKSGLPSDRFSAERTGGSVSTLTIQRTQQEDSAVYLCASRQQGPPNSPLHFGNGTRLTVT.

The chain uses TRBV4-3 and TRBJ2-2; 8 positions match TRBD1. This CDR3 has 17 amino acids. The germline V gene encodes CDR1 LGHNA and CDR2 YSLEER. V lost 1 base, J lost 7 bases, and 11 bases stayed unmatched. This chain's CDR3 is CASSQGGVRGRIGELFF. The DNA for the CDR3 is TGCGCCAGCAGCCAAGGCGGGGTCAGGGGGCGGATCGGGGAGCTGTTTTTT.

This clone has a handful of counts. The chain couples TRBV6-5 to TRBJ1-2, with TRBD1 identical over 7 bases. Germline CDR1 and CDR2: MNHEY and SVGAGI. The J segment lost 8 bases and the V segment lost 6 bases, leaving 6 bases of the junction unmatched. The CDR3 has 12 residues. CDR3 loop: CASRYRGRGYTF. In nucleotides, the CDR3 is TGTGCCAGCAGATACAGGGGTCGGGGCTACACCTTC.

This chain uses TRBV5-4 with TRBJ1-1; 9 nucleotides match TRBD1. There are 15 residues in the CDR3. Germline CDR1 reads SGHNT; CDR2 reads YYREEE (reference sequence). V trimming: 5 bases; J trimming: 3 bases; junction bases outside the gene matches: 8. The CDR3 coding sequence is TGTGCCAGCAGGGAACAACAGGGGGCATACACTGAAGCTTTCTTT. It encodes CASREQQGAYTEAFF.